Below are 21 T cell receptor beta chains sequenced from a single sample in a study of blood T cells in healthy people across ages. Combining a sample-barcoded 5' primer with a J-beta primer mix, a second PCR ran for roughly 7 to 11 cycles. TCRdb analysed the 5' RACE reads with MiXCR anew, one entry per CDR3 protein. The table records about 760,000 distinct CDR3 sequences, more than 55% of them present only once. Sequenced sample: blood. All receptors come from a middle-aged man in good health.

This clonotype appeared once. This rearrangement joins TRBV21-1 to TRBJ2-7; TRBD1, the table's D call, lacks a check against the DNA. TRBV21-1 counts as a pseudogene. The CDR3 length is 16 residues. The chain's CDR3 is CASSPSRDRGTYEQYF. DNA of the CDR3: TGTGCCAGCAGCCCCTCCCGGGACAGGGGGACCTACGAGCAGTACTTC.

The chain uses TRBV4-1 and TRBJ2-5; 7 bases align to TRBD2. Germline V gene lookup returns CDR1 MGHRA and CDR2 YSYEKL. The length of the CDR3 is 16 residues. Unmatched junction bases numbered 10, after V lost 0 bases and J lost 6 bases. CDR3 DNA sequence: TGCGCCAGCAGCCAAGACTTAGGAGGGAGCGGGAAGACCCAGTACTTC. Encoded protein: CASSQDLGGSGKTQYF.

J is TRBJ1-2 and V is TRBV28; D may be TRBD1 (6 bases). The CDR3 has 14 residues. The germline V gene encodes CDR1 MDHEN and CDR2 SYDVKM. V was pared by 4 bases and J by 7 bases, with 16 bases between. The CDR3 protein is CASSSPSFRGGYTF. The CDR3 DNA is TGTGCCAGCAGTTCACCCTCTTTCAGGGGTGGCTACACCTTC.

This clonotype was found many times. The rearrangement links TRBV4-1 to TRBJ2-5; a weak D match, TRBD1 (5 bases). Trimming pared 1 base from V and 6 bases from J, leaving 12 bases between. The CDR3 extends over 14 amino acids. Germline CDR1 and CDR2: MGHRA and YSYEKL. The CDR3 reads CASSQAWGSKTQYF. The CDR3 nucleotides are TGCGCCAGCAGCCAAGCGTGGGGCAGCAAGACCCAGTACTTC.

Details on this clonotype: The junction departs from the called germline gene at one end, perhaps through a read error. The gene calls are TRBV6-6 and TRBJ1-4, with D unresolved. The CDR3 consists of 13 residues. Germline V gene data show CDR1 as MNHNY and CDR2 as SVGAGI (reference sequence). Written as DNA, the CDR3 is TGTGCCAGCAGTGACTCGTTGGGCGAAAAACTGTTTTTT. Translated, it gives CASSDSLGEKLFF.

The chain links TRBV7-9 to TRBJ2-7; a weak D match, TRBD2 (5 bases). V was shortened by 8 bases and J by 2 bases, with 13 bases between the two germline ends. Germline V gene lookup returns CDR1 SEHNR and CDR2 FQNEAQ (reference sequence). CDR3 length: 13 amino acids. In DNA, the CDR3 is TGTGCCAGCTCCGAGGACTTCGCCTACGAGCAGTACTTC. Residues: CASSEDFAYEQYF.

The chain couples TRBV12-3 or TRBV12-4 to TRBJ2-5; 7 positions match TRBD1. V was pared by 5 bases and J by 1 base, with 7 bases of the junction left unmatched. This CDR3 spans 15 amino acids. As DNA, the CDR3 is TGTGCCAGCAGTCCACTCGGGACAGCCCAAGAGACCCAGTACTTC. Protein: CASSPLGTAQETQYF.

This chain uses TRBV7-8 with TRBJ2-5; TRBD2 matches 12 bases. Matching the DNA end better, TRBJ2-7 makes the J call doubtful. The germline CDR1 and CDR2 sequences are SGHVS and FQNEAQ. This CDR3 spans 17 amino acids. CDR3 protein: CASSLALAGGPLYEQYF. DNA for the CDR3: TGTGCCAGCAGCTTAGCACTAGCGGGAGGCCCCCTCTACGAGCAGTACTTC.

This clonotype was counted a single time. The V call is TRBV24-1, the J call TRBJ1-1; possibly TRBD1 for D (5 bases). Germline V gene lookup returns CDR1 KGHDR and CDR2 SFDVKD. V was shortened by 8 bases and J by 0 bases, with 18 bases between the two germline ends. The CDR3 is 16 amino acids. Here the CDR3 reads CATIQGHDSLNTEAFF. The DNA for the CDR3 is TGTGCCACCATCCAAGGACACGACAGTCTGAACACTGAAGCTTTCTTT.

The chain couples TRBV7-3 to TRBJ2-5, with 8 bases fitting TRBD2. Germline CDR1 and CDR2: SGHTA and FQGTGA. The junction had 9 bases not matched to a gene; V was cut back by 2 bases and J by 4 bases. This CDR3 is 16 amino acids long. Here the CDR3 DNA reads TGTGCCAGCAGCTTACTTGGCGGGGGGCCTATAGAGACCCAGTACTTC. It specifies CASSLLGGGPIETQYF.

This rearrangement joins TRBV5-1 to TRBJ2-5; D may be TRBD2 (5 bases). V was trimmed by 4 bases and J by 2 bases, leaving 12 bases between them. This CDR3 contains 14 residues. Germline V gene data show CDR1 as SGHRS and CDR2 as YFSETQ. The CDR3 reads CASSSGPSQETQYF. The CDR3 DNA follows: TGCGCCAGCAGCAGCGGTCCTTCTCAAGAGACCCAGTACTTC.

The rearrangement joins TRBV24-1 to TRBJ2-3; no clear D gene. The CDR3 is 17 amino acids. Germline CDR1 is KGHDR and CDR2 is SFDVKD. Between the trimmed V and J ends, which lost 4 bases and 2 bases, there was a span of 18 bases. CDR3 amino acids: CATSETRHISFTDTQYF. DNA of the CDR3: TGTGCCACCAGTGAAACCCGCCACATATCCTTCACAGATACGCAGTATTTT.

The chain recombines TRBV20-1 with TRBJ2-1, with 10 bases identical to TRBD1. The CDR3 consists of 12 residues. CDR1 and CDR2 from the germline V gene are DFQATT and SNEGSKA (reference sequence). The junction had 2 bases not matched to a gene; V was cut back by 3 bases and J by 9 bases. DNA of the CDR3: TGCAGTGCTAGCCGGACAGGGGGTGAGCAGTTCTTC. Protein product: CSASRTGGEQFF.

V usage is TRBV6-6 and J usage is TRBJ2-3; D call uncertain. Trimming left V 0 bases short and J 0 bases short, with 7 bases between. The length of the CDR3 is 15 residues. Germline V gene lookup returns CDR1 MNHNY and CDR2 SVGAGI (reference sequence). The CDR3 protein is CASSYSTPSTDTQYF. The CDR3 nucleotides are TGTGCCAGCAGTTACTCAACCCCTAGCACAGATACGCAGTATTTT.

This chain joins TRBV4-3 and TRBJ2-5; D is ambiguous. Per germline, CDR1 LGHNA and CDR2 YSLEER. CDR3 length: 15 residues. Trimming left V 0 bases short and J 5 bases short, with 13 bases between. Here the CDR3 DNA reads TGCGCCAGCAGCCAAGATGTCACGCCCAGGGAGACCCAGTACTTC. Translating gives CASSQDVTPRETQYF.

The chain links TRBV29-1 to TRBJ1-5; D call uncertain. The CDR3 covers 16 residues. The germline V gene encodes CDR1 SQVTM and CDR2 ANQGSEA. Trimming cost V 4 bases and J 3 bases, with 19 bases left between them. CDR3 DNA sequence: TGCAGCGTTGTTTTCCGTGGGAGCCCTAACAATCAGCCCCAGCATTTT. Its protein product is CSVVFRGSPNNQPQHF.

Only a few counts were recorded for this clonotype. J is TRBJ2-2 and V is TRBV12-3 or TRBV12-4; D is unclear. The length of the CDR3 is 13 residues. The V gene lost 7 bases and the J gene lost 5 bases, with 11 bases spanning the gap. The CDR3 region is CASTRRSTGELFF. In DNA, the CDR3 is TGTGCCAGCACCCGAAGAAGTACCGGGGAGCTGTTTTTT.

V usage is TRBV29-1 and J usage is TRBJ1-4; D possibly corresponds to TRBD1 (6 bases). V lost 7 bases and J 0 bases, leaving 12 bases between the germline ends. The CDR3 has 14 residues. Looked up from germline, CDR1 is SQVTM and CDR2 is ANQGSEA. The CDR3 DNA sequence: TGCAGCGGCGCCCAGGGGCCAACTAATGAAAAACTGTTTTTT. It is translated as CSGAQGPTNEKLFF.

This clonotype was seen a few times. The V and J genes are TRBV6-2 or TRBV6-3 and TRBJ2-7; 16 nucleotides align to TRBD2. CDR3 size: 19 residues. V dropped 2 bases and J dropped 2; count of bases not matched to a gene: 9. The germline CDR1 and CDR2 sequences are MNHEY and SVGEGT. CDR3 bases: TGTGCCAGCAGTTACACGGGACTAGCGGGAGGGAAGGAAACCTACGAGCAGTACTTC. As protein: CASSYTGLAGGKETYEQYF.

The J gene is TRBJ1-5, the V gene TRBV3-1; D possibly corresponds to TRBD1 (5 bases). The V and J ends lost 3 bases and 2 bases respectively, with 11 bases between them. This CDR3 contains 15 residues. Germline V gene sequence: CDR1 LGHDT, CDR2 YNNKEL (reference sequence). DNA for the CDR3: TGTGCCAGCAGCCAGGACATTTCGGGCAATCAGCCCCAGCATTTT. Translated, it gives CASSQDISGNQPQHF.

This clonotype was detected a few times. V is TRBV29-1 and J is TRBJ2-1; D is perhaps TRBD2 (6 bases). CDR1 and CDR2 (germline): SQVTM, ANQGSEA. CDR3 length equals 15 residues. V was shortened by 4 bases and J by 5 bases, with 18 bases between the two germline ends. The CDR3 region has the DNA TGCAGCGTTGTTCGGTCAGCGGGCCTTGACAATGAGCAGTTCTTC. Translation: CSVVRSAGLDNEQFF.